Listed below are T cell receptor beta chains from one sample, sequenced in a study of tumor-infiltrating lymphocytes in primary liver carcinoma. TCRdb fed the multiplex PCR reads into MiXCR, producing one record per CDR3 protein. The data hold almost 55,000 distinct CDR3 sequences, with 60% to 75% observed a single time. Input material: liver tumor tissue from sampling region 2. These receptors all stem from a man aged 40-49 years with primary liver carcinoma and hepatitis B virus infection. Each CDR3 is given with its conserved first and last residue. The order of the fields is D gene, J gene, CDR3 length, V gene, clone size, CDR3 DNA, CDR3 protein. D genes are given only for firm matches. Rows give clone size only sometimes, using once, few, many, or a class for an expanded clone.

d_gene: -
j_gene: TRBJ2-3
len: 14
v_gene: TRBV11-2
abundance: -
CDR3nt: TGTGCCAGCTGTCCGGGCTCCCCGTCAAATACGCAGTATTTT
CDR3aa: CASCPGSPSNTQYF

d_gene: -
j_gene: TRBJ2-1
len: 12
v_gene: TRBV29-1
abundance: once
CDR3nt: TGCAGCGTTGCGTTGAGCCGATATGAGCAGTTCTTC
CDR3aa: CSVALSRYEQFF

d_gene: TRBD1
j_gene: TRBJ2-3
len: 15
v_gene: TRBV6-6
abundance: -
CDR3nt: TGTGTCAGCAACTTCATCGGACAGGGCACAGATACGCAGTATTTT
CDR3aa: CVSNFIGQGTDTQYF

d_gene: TRBD1
j_gene: TRBJ2-3
len: 17
v_gene: TRBV12-3/TRBV12-4
abundance: -
CDR3nt: TGTGCCAGCAGTTCGCCTGAGGGACAGGGGCGGTCACATACGCAGAATTTT
CDR3aa: CASSSPEGQGRSHTQNF

d_gene: TRBD1
j_gene: TRBJ2-7
len: 15
v_gene: TRBV18
abundance: -
CDR3nt: TGTGCCAGCTCACCACCGACAGGGGGACTCTACGAGCAGTACTTC
CDR3aa: CASSPPTGGLYEQYF

d_gene: TRBD2
j_gene: TRBJ2-5
len: 13
v_gene: TRBV7-2
abundance: -
CDR3nt: TGTGCCAGCAGCTTACAGCGGGAGGAGACCCAGTACTTC
CDR3aa: CASSLQREETQYF

d_gene: -
j_gene: TRBJ2-2
len: 13
v_gene: TRBV11-1
abundance: -
CDR3nt: TGTGCCAGTAGCTTACTAGCCAGCAGGGAGCTGTTTTTT
CDR3aa: CASSLLASRELFF

d_gene: TRBD2
j_gene: TRBJ2-3
len: 16
v_gene: TRBV11-2
abundance: -
CDR3nt: TGTGTCAGCAGCCCCCAGACTAGCGGCAGCACAGATACGCAGTACTTT
CDR3aa: CVSSPQTSGSTDTQYF

d_gene: TRBD1
j_gene: TRBJ1-4
len: 13
v_gene: TRBV30
abundance: -
CDR3nt: TGTGCCTGGAGTCCCCGGACAGGGGACTATCTGTATTTT
CDR3aa: CAWSPRTGDYLYF

d_gene: -
j_gene: TRBJ2-7
len: 12
v_gene: TRBV2
abundance: many
CDR3nt: TGTGCCAGCAGTGAGATGGATTACGAGCAGTACTTC
CDR3aa: CASSEMDYEQYF

d_gene: -
j_gene: TRBJ2-5
len: 16
v_gene: TRBV5-1
abundance: -
CDR3nt: TGTGCCAGCAGCCCCGAGCAAGTCCCCCCCCAAGAGACCCAGTACTTC
CDR3aa: CASSPEQVPPQETQYF

d_gene: TRBD2
j_gene: TRBJ2-7
len: 16
v_gene: TRBV12-3/TRBV12-4
abundance: -
CDR3nt: TGTGCCAGTAGTTTATTAGCGGGAGGACCTCCCTACAAGCAGTACTTC
CDR3aa: CASSLLAGGPPYKQYF

d_gene: -
j_gene: TRBJ2-7
len: 13
v_gene: TRBV11-2
abundance: -
CDR3nt: TGTGCCTGCGGCTTAAGTGAGGTAGCGTCGCAGTACTTC
CDR3aa: CACGLSEVASQYF

d_gene: -
j_gene: TRBJ2-7
len: 13
v_gene: TRBV6-6
abundance: -
CDR3nt: TGTGTCAGCAGTTTCGGACCGGACTACGAACAGTACTTC
CDR3aa: CVSSFGPDYEQYF

d_gene: TRBD1
j_gene: TRBJ2-1
len: 15
v_gene: TRBV7-2
abundance: -
CDR3nt: TGTGCCAGCAGCTCCCGGACAGGTTTGGGCAATGAGCAGTTCTTC
CDR3aa: CASSSRTGLGNEQFF

d_gene: -
j_gene: TRBJ2-6
len: 15
v_gene: TRBV7-9
abundance: many
CDR3nt: TGTGCCAGCAGTTTAGGAGGGCTTGGGGCCAACGTCCTGACTTTC
CDR3aa: CASSLGGLGANVLTF

d_gene: TRBD1
j_gene: TRBJ2-7
len: 17
v_gene: TRBV11-2
abundance: -
CDR3nt: TGTGTCAGCAGCATCGACCCGCCGGGACAGGGGAGCTACGAACAGTACTTC
CDR3aa: CVSSIDPPGQGSYEQYF

d_gene: -
j_gene: TRBJ1-4
len: 14
v_gene: TRBV5-5
abundance: -
CDR3nt: TGTGCCAGGAGCCTGAAGGGCACGGCTGAAAAACTGTTTTTT
CDR3aa: CARSLKGTAEKLFF

d_gene: -
j_gene: TRBJ2-4
len: 14
v_gene: TRBV2
abundance: few
CDR3nt: TGTGCCAGCAGTGAACTCCTTAGTCTAGGCATTCAGTACTTC
CDR3aa: CASSELLSLGIQYF

d_gene: -
j_gene: TRBJ2-1
len: 15
v_gene: TRBV9
abundance: -
CDR3nt: TGTGGCAGCAGCGTAGTGGAAGCCCCCTACAATGAGCAGTTCTTC
CDR3aa: CGSSVVEAPYNEQFF

d_gene: -
j_gene: TRBJ2-7
len: 13
v_gene: TRBV30
abundance: -
CDR3nt: TGTGCCTGGAGAGGGGGAGGTTCCTACGGGCAGTACTTC
CDR3aa: CAWRGGGSYGQYF

d_gene: TRBD2
j_gene: TRBJ2-2
len: 16
v_gene: TRBV11-2
abundance: -
CDR3nt: TGTACCGGCAGCTTAGTGGCGCTAGCGGGAACTGGGGAACTGTTTTTT
CDR3aa: CTGSLVALAGTGELFF

d_gene: -
j_gene: TRBJ2-1
len: 13
v_gene: TRBV5-8
abundance: once
CDR3nt: TGTGACAGCAGCCAAACTAGTTACAATAAGCAGTTCTTC
CDR3aa: CDSSQTSYNKQFF

d_gene: -
j_gene: TRBJ2-3
len: 19
v_gene: TRBV5-6
abundance: -
CDR3nt: TGTGCCAGCAGCTTGGCCGGATCTGTAAGGGACGCCAGCTCAGATGCGCAGTATTTT
CDR3aa: CASSLAGSVRDASSDAQYF

d_gene: TRBD1
j_gene: TRBJ1-5
len: 16
v_gene: TRBV4-1
abundance: -
CDR3nt: TGCGCCAGCAGCCATAACACGGACAGGGTCGGCCAGCCTCAGCATTTT
CDR3aa: CASSHNTDRVGQPQHF

d_gene: -
j_gene: TRBJ1-2
len: 13
v_gene: TRBV11-2
abundance: -
CDR3nt: TGTGCCAGCAGCTTAGATGGGAACTATGGCTTCATCTTC
CDR3aa: CASSLDGNYGFIF

d_gene: -
j_gene: TRBJ2-1
len: 15
v_gene: TRBV28
abundance: many
CDR3nt: TGTGCCAGCAACAGTAGATTGAGCTCCTACAATGAGCAGTTCTTC
CDR3aa: CASNSRLSSYNEQFF

d_gene: -
j_gene: TRBJ1-1
len: 13
v_gene: TRBV20-1
abundance: -
CDR3nt: TGCAGTGCTAGATCTGGATATGGCACTGAAGCTTTCTTT
CDR3aa: CSARSGYGTEAFF

d_gene: -
j_gene: TRBJ1-1
len: 14
v_gene: TRBV4-1
abundance: once
CDR3nt: TGCGTCAGCAGCCATTCGTCGGGGAACACTGAAGCTTTCTTT
CDR3aa: CVSSHSSGNTEAFF

d_gene: -
j_gene: TRBJ1-2
len: 15
v_gene: TRBV6-5
abundance: once
CDR3nt: TGTGCCAGCAATTACTCCGGACAGCTTAACTATGACTACACCTTC
CDR3aa: CASNYSGQLNYDYTF

d_gene: TRBD1
j_gene: TRBJ2-7
len: 15
v_gene: TRBV5-4
abundance: few
CDR3nt: TGTGCCAGCGGCTTGGGCCGGGACAGCTCCTACGAGCAGTACTTC
CDR3aa: CASGLGRDSSYEQYF

d_gene: -
j_gene: TRBJ2-1
len: 11
v_gene: TRBV13
abundance: -
CDR3nt: TGTGCCAGCGGCTTAGGACAGGAGGGGACCTTC
CDR3aa: CASGLGQEGTF

d_gene: -
j_gene: TRBJ1-1
len: 12
v_gene: TRBV30
abundance: many
CDR3nt: TGTGCCTGGAGTCTGGCGGACACTGAAGCTTTCTTT
CDR3aa: CAWSLADTEAFF

d_gene: TRBD1
j_gene: TRBJ1-1
len: 14
v_gene: TRBV4-2
abundance: -
CDR3nt: TGTGCCCGCAGCCTAGATAAGGGGGCGGCTGAAGCTTTCTTT
CDR3aa: CARSLDKGAAEAFF

d_gene: TRBD1
j_gene: TRBJ1-3
len: 14
v_gene: TRBV11-2
abundance: once
CDR3nt: TGTGCCAACAGCCCCTCGACAGGGGGAAACACCATATATTTC
CDR3aa: CANSPSTGGNTIYF

d_gene: TRBD2
j_gene: TRBJ2-5
len: 16
v_gene: TRBV20-1
abundance: -
CDR3nt: TGCAGTGCTAGAGATCGGGCTAGCGGTAGTGTAGAGACCCAGTACTTC
CDR3aa: CSARDRASGSVETQYF

d_gene: -
j_gene: TRBJ2-1
len: 14
v_gene: TRBV12-3/TRBV12-4
abundance: many
CDR3nt: TGTGCCAGCAGCCGCCAGGAAGGGGACAATGAGCAGTTCTTC
CDR3aa: CASSRQEGDNEQFF

d_gene: TRBD2
j_gene: TRBJ2-7
len: 15
v_gene: TRBV2
abundance: -
CDR3nt: TGTGCCAGCAGTCGAGAGGGACTAGCGCCCTACGAGCAGTATTTC
CDR3aa: CASSREGLAPYEQYF

d_gene: -
j_gene: TRBJ1-3
len: 16
v_gene: TRBV20-1
abundance: -
CDR3nt: TGCAGTGCTAGAGTTCCCCTTACTGATGCTGGAAACACCATATATTTT
CDR3aa: CSARVPLTDAGNTIYF

d_gene: -
j_gene: TRBJ2-3
len: 12
v_gene: TRBV29-1
abundance: -
CDR3nt: TGCGGCGTGGCAGTGGAACGCCTCGGGGAGTATTTT
CDR3aa: CGVAVERLGEYF

d_gene: -
j_gene: TRBJ2-7
len: 14
v_gene: TRBV12-3/TRBV12-4
abundance: -
CDR3nt: TGTGCCAGCAGGAATATTAGCGGCTCCTACGAGCAGTACTTC
CDR3aa: CASRNISGSYEQYF

d_gene: -
j_gene: TRBJ1-1
len: 14
v_gene: TRBV4-2
abundance: -
CDR3nt: TGTGCCAGCAGTCAAGACCAGAGGAACAGTGAAGCTTTCTTT
CDR3aa: CASSQDQRNSEAFF

d_gene: -
j_gene: TRBJ2-7
len: 13
v_gene: TRBV11-2
abundance: -
CDR3nt: TGTGCCAGCCCCGAAGAGGCGCCCTACGAGCAATACTTC
CDR3aa: CASPEEAPYEQYF

d_gene: -
j_gene: TRBJ2-7
len: 15
v_gene: TRBV11-2
abundance: -
CDR3nt: TGTGACAGCAGCTTAGGCAGGGAACTTACCTACGAGCAGTACTTC
CDR3aa: CDSSLGRELTYEQYF

d_gene: -
j_gene: TRBJ1-1
len: 15
v_gene: TRBV29-1
abundance: once
CDR3nt: TGCAGCGTCGTAGCAGGGGCCCAAATGGACACTGAAGCTTTCTTT
CDR3aa: CSVVAGAQMDTEAFF

d_gene: -
j_gene: TRBJ2-2
len: 14
v_gene: TRBV11-2
abundance: -
CDR3nt: TGTGCCAGCAGCTTTTCCCGGAACACCGGGAAACTGTTTTTT
CDR3aa: CASSFSRNTGKLFF